The clone carrying this T cell receptor (beta chain) was observed a handful of times. Its antigen is unidentified. This sample was included in a study of PD-1 blockade in classical Hodgkin lymphoma. Sequencing was performed with immunoSEQ multiplex PCR; in TCRdb, only in-frame clones are kept and a portion is missing. This sample has 25,000 to 30,000 clones, with approximately 70% found just once. General study results and limits: Why the repertoires differ is still unclear, perhaps disease activity or prior therapy.

Trimming stripped 7 bases from V and 6 bases from J, with 18 bases between. Germline loops: CDR1 LNHDA, CDR2 SQIVND (reference sequence). This CDR3 has 14 amino acids. In every patient, relapse followed autologous stem cell transplantation, while exposure to brentuximab vedotin differed. The origin of this receptor is a human donor with classical Hodgkin lymphoma. This specimen was peripheral blood mononuclear cells (PBMCs), taken before the second cycle of nivolumab. The chain recombines TRBV19 with TRBJ1-1, with D unclear. The CDR3 region is CASTLKLRESEAFF. The CDR3 DNA follows: TGTGCCAGTACCCTAAAGCTGAGAGAATCTGAAGCTTTCTTT.